These 2 T cell receptor beta chains share one sample of origin, sequenced in a study of graft-versus-host responses after intestinal transplantation (dated by TCRdb to the early 2020s). Library preparation was by the immunoSEQ multiplex PCR assay. Here the immuneACCESS table is served through TCRdb, limited to in-frame sequences with V and J called. Missing clones are a known gap in these copies; in checked studies unresolved V genes cover under half, and the rest lacks a known reason. The sample has tens of thousands of clones on record, over 90% of them singletons. The ten largest make up roughly 2.5% of the sample. These receptors' antigens are unknown. Per the publication, the time point label means: cells obtained before transplantation from donor or recipient. The sample consisted of unstimulated CD4+ T cells sorted from spleen or lymph node cells, taken before transplant. The receptors derive from a human donor who was the organ donor for an intestinal transplant.

The chain joins TRBV30 to TRBJ2-5, with D hard to call. The V gene lost 0 bases and the J gene lost 4 bases, with 3 bases spanning the gap. The CDR3 consists of 11 residues. Germline loops: CDR1 GTSNPN, CDR2 SVGIG (reference sequence). CDR3 loop: CAWSVRETQYF. The CDR3 nucleotides are TGTGCCTGGAGTGTACGAGAGACCCAGTACTTC.

This chain joins TRBV6-1 and TRBJ2-3; TRBD2 agrees at 7 bases. The junction had 6 bases not matched to a gene; V was cut back by 2 bases and J by 4 bases. The CDR3 is made up of 15 amino acids. Looked up from germline, CDR1 is MNHNS and CDR2 is SASEGT. The CDR3 nucleotides are TGTGCCAGCAGTGAAAGGTGGGGGGGGGCAGATACGCAGTATTTT. This translates into CASSERWGGADTQYF.